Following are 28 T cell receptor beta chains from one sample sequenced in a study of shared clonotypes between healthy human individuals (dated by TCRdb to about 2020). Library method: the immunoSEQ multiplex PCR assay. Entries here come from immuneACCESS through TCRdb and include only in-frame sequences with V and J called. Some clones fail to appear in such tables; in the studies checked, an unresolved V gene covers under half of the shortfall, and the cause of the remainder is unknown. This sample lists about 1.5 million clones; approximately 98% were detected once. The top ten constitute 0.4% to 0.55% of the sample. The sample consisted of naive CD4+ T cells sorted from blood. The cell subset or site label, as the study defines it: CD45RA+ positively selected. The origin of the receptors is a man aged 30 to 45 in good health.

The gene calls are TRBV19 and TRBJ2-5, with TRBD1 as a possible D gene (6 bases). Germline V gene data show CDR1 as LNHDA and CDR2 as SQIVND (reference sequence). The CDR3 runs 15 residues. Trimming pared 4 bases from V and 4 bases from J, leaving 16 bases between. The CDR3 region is CASSTRLLGGETQYF. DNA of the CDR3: TGTGCCAGTAGTACCAGACTTCTAGGGGGAGAGACCCAGTACTTC.

The CDR3 DNA follows: TGTGCCAGCAGCTTCAACAGGACTGGAAACACCATATATTTT. It translates to CASSFNRTGNTIYF. The genes are TRBV21-1 and TRBJ1-3; TRBD1 is the table's D call, not checked against the DNA. TRBV21-1 is a pseudogene. The CDR3 length is 14 residues.

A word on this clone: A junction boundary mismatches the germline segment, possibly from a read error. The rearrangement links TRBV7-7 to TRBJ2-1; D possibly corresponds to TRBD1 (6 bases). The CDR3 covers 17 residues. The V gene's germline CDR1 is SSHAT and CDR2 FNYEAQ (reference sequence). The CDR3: CASSLAIHRATYNEQFF. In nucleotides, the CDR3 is TGTGCTAGCAGCTTAGCTATCCACAGGGCCACCTACAATGAGCAGTTCTTC.

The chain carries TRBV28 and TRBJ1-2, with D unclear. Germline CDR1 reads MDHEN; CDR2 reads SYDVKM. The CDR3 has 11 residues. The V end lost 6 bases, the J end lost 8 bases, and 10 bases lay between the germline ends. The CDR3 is CASRYFAGYTF. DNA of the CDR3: TGTGCCAGCAGGTATTTTGCGGGCTACACCTTC.

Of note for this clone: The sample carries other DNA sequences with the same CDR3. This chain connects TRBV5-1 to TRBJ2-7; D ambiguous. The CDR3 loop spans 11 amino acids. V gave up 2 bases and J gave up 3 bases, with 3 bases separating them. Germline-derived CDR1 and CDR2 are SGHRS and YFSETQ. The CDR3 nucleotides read TGCGCCAGCAGCTTCCTCTACGAGCAGTACTTC. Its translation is CASSFLYEQYF. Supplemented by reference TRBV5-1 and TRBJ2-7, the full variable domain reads KAGVTQTPRYLIKTRGQQVTLSCSPISGHRSVSWYQQTPGQGLQFLFEYFSETQRNKGNFPGRFSGRQFSNSRSEMNVSTLELGDSALYLCASSFLYEQYFGPGTRLTVT.

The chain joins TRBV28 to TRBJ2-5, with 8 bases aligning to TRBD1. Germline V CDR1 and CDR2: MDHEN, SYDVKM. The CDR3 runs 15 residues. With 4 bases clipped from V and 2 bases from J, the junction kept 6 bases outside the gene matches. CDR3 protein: CASSSRTGPQETQYF. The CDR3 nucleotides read TGTGCCAGCAGTTCTCGGACAGGGCCACAAGAGACCCAGTACTTC.

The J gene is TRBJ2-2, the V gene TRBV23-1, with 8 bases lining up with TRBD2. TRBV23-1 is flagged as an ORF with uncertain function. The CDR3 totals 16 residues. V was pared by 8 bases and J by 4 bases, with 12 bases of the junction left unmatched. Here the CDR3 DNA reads TGCGCCAGCCGGAGCGGGAGAGTGCGGGGCACCGGGGAGCTGTTTTTT. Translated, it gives CASRSGRVRGTGELFF.

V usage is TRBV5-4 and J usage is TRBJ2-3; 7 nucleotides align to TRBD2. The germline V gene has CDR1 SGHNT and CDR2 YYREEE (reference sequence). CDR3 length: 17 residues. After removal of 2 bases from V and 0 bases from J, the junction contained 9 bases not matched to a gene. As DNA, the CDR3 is TGTGCCAGCAGCTTAGGGCGGGCTAGCGGCAGCACAGATACGCAGTATTTT. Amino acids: CASSLGRASGSTDTQYF.

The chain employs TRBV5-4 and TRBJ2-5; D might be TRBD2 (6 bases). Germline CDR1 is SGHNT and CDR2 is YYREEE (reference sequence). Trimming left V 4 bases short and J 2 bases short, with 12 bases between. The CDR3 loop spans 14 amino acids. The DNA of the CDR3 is TGTGCCAGCAGCGTCGGGGGTACGCAAGAGACCCAGTACTTC. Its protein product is CASSVGGTQETQYF.

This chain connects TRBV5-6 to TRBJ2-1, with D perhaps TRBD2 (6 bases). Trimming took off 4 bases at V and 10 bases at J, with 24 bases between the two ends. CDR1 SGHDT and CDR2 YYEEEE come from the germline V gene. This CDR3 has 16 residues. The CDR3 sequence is CASSTTLTGTGSEQFF. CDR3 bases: TGTGCCAGCAGCACCACATTAACCGGGACTGGGAGCGAGCAGTTCTTC. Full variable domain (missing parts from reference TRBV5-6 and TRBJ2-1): DAGVTQSPTHLIKTRGQQVTLRCSPKSGHDTVSWYQQALGQGPQFIFQYYEEEERQRGNFPDRFSGHQFPNYSSELNVNALLLGDSALYLCASSTTLTGTGSEQFFGPGTRLTVL.

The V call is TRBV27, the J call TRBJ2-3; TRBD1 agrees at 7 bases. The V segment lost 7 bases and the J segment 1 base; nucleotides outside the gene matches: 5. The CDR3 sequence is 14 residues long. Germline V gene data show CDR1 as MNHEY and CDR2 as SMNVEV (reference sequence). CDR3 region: CASKADRRTDTQYF. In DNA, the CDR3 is TGTGCCAGCAAGGCGGACAGGCGCACAGATACGCAGTATTTT.

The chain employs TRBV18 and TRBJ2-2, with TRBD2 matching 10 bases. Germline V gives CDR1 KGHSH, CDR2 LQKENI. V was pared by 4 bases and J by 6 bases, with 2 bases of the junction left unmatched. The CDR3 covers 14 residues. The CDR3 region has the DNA TGTGCCAGCTCACGTGGACTAGCGGCCGGGGAGCTGTTTTTT. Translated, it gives CASSRGLAAGELFF. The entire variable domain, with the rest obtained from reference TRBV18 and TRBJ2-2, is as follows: NAGVMQNPRHLVRRRGQEARLRCSPMKGHSHVYWYRQLPEEGLKFMVYLQKENIIDESGMPKERFSAEFPKEGPSILRIQQVVRGDSAAYFCASSRGLAAGELFFGEGSRLTVL.

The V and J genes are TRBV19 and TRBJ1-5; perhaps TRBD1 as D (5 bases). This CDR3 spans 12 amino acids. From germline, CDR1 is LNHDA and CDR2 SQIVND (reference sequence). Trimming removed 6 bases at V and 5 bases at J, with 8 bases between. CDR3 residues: CASRSRDQPQHF. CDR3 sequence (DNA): TGTGCCAGTAGAAGCAGGGATCAGCCCCAGCATTTT.

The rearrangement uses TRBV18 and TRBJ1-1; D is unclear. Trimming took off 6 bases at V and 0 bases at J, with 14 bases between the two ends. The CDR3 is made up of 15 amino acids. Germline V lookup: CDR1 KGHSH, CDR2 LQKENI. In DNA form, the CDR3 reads TGTGCCAGCTCTCCAGGTTTGATGGTGAACACTGAAGCTTTCTTT. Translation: CASSPGLMVNTEAFF.

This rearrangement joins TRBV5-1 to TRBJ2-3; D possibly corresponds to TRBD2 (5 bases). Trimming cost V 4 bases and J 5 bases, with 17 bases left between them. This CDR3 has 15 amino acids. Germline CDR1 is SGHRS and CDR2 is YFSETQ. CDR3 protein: CASSKRAGPGDTQYF. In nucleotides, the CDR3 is TGCGCCAGCAGCAAGAGGGCAGGACCTGGAGATACGCAGTATTTT.

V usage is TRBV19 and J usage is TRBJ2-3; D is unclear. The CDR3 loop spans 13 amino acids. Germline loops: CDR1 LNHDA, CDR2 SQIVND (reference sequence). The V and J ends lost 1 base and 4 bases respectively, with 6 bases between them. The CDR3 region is CASSIVGADTQYF. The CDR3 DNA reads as TGTGCCAGTAGTATAGTGGGCGCAGATACGCAGTATTTT.

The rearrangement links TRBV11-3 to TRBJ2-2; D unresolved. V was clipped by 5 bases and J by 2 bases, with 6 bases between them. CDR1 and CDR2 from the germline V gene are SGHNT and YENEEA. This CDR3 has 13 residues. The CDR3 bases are TGTGCCAGCAGCGTCTTAAACACCGGGGAGCTGTTTTTT. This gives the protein CASSVLNTGELFF. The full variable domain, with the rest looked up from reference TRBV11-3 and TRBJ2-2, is EAGVVQSPRYKIIEKKQPVAFWCNPISGHNTLYWYLQNLGQGPELLIRYENEEAVDDSQLPKDRFSAERLKGVDSTLKIQPAELGDSAVYLCASSVLNTGELFFGEGSRLTVL.

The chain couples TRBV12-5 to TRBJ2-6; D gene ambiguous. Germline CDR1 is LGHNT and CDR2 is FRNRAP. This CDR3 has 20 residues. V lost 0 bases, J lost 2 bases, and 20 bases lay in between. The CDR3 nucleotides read TGTGCTAGTGGTTTGGTACGCGTTGACCCAAACCCCCCTGGGGCCAACGTCCTGACTTTC. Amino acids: CASGLVRVDPNPPGANVLTF.

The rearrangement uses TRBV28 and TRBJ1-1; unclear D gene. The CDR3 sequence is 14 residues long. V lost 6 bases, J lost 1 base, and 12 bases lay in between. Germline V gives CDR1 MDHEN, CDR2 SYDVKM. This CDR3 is CASRLTWANTEAFF. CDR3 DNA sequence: TGTGCCAGCAGACTGACCTGGGCGAACACTGAAGCTTTCTTT.

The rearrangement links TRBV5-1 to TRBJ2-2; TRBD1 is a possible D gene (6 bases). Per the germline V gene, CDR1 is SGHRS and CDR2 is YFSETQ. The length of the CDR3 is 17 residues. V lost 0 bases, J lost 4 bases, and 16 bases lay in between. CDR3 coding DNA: TGCGCCAGCAGCTTGGACGGAGCTTGGGGGCCCACCGGGGAGCTGTTTTTT. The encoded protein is CASSLDGAWGPTGELFF.

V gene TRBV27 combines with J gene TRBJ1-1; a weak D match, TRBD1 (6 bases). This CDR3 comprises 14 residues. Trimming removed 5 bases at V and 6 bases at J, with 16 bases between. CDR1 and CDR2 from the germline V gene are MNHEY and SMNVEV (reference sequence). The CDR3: CASSPAPGVSEAFF. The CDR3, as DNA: TGTGCCAGCAGTCCAGCTCCAGGGGTGTCTGAAGCTTTCTTT.

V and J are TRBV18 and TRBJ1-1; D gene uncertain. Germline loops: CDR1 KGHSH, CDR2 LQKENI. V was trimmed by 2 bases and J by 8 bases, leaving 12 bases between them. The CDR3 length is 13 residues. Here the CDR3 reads CASSPAVEREAFF. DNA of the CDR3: TGTGCCAGCTCACCAGCGGTGGAAAGGGAAGCTTTCTTT.

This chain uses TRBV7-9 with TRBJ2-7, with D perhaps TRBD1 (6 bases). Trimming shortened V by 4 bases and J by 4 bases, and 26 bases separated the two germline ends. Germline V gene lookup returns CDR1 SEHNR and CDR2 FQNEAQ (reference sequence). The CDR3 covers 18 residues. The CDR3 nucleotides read TGTGCCAGCAGCTCTTATGACCGGACAGAAATCACAGAATACGAGCAGTACTTC. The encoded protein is CASSSYDRTEITEYEQYF.

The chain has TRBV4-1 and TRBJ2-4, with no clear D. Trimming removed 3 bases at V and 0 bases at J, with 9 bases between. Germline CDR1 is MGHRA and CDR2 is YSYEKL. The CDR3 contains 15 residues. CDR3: CASSQDHLAKNIQYF. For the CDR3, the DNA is TGCGCCAGCAGCCAGGATCATCTAGCCAAAAACATTCAGTACTTC.

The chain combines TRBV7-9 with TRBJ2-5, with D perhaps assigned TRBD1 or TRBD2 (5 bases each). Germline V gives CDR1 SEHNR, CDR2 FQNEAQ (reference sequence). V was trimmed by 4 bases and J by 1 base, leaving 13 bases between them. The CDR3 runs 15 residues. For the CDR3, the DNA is TGTGCCAGCAGCTGGGACGCCGCCCTCCAAGAGACCCAGTACTTC. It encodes CASSWDAALQETQYF.

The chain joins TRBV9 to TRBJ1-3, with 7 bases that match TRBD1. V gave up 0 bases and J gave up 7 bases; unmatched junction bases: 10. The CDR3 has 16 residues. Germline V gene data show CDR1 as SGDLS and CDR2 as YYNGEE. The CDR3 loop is CASSVDIGTVTNTIYF. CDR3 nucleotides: TGTGCCAGCAGCGTAGACATTGGGACAGTAACGAACACCATATATTTT.

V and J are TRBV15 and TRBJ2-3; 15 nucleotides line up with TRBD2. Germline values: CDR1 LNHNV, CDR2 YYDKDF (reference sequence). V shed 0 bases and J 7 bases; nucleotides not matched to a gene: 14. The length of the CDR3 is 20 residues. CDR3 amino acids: CATSRDGGGLAGGGVNTQYF. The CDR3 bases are TGTGCCACCAGCAGAGATGGTGGTGGACTAGCGGGAGGGGGAGTAAATACGCAGTATTTT.

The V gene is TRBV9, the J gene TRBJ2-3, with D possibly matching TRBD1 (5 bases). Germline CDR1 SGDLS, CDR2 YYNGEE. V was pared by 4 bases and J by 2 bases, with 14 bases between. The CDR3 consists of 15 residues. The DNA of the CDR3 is TGTGCCAGCAGCCCGCGAACAGGCACCACAGATACGCAGTATTTT. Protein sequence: CASSPRTGTTDTQYF. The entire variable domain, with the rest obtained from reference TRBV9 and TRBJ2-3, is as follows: DSGVTQTPKHLITATGQRVTLRCSPRSGDLSVYWYQQSLDQGLQFLIQYYNGEERAKGNILERFSAQQFPDLHSELNLSSLELGDSALYFCASSPRTGTTDTQYFGPGTRLTVL.